This T cell receptor beta chain was identified in a study of cytomegalovirus exposure and HLA in healthy donors. With regard to this clone: Its target is not known.

The CDR3 runs to 15 residues. The trim removed 4 bases at V and 7 bases at J, leaving 8 bases unmatched. The germline V gene encodes CDR1 SGHTA and CDR2 FQGTGA. The study, taken as a whole, reports: For presence/absence analyses, sequencing depth was assumed to be roughly uniform across donors. Testing in vitro showed three CMV-associated chains specific for CMV antigens. A list of approximately 160 TCR beta chains associated with cytomegalovirus was given. Other equally common chains were less clonally expanded than HLA-associated TCR beta chains, a later analysis showed.

Researchers ran the PCR with 60 Vbeta and 13 Jbeta primers. This table comes from immunoSEQ multiplex PCR, and its TCRdb copy is limited to in-frame clones, with some not included. In the table there are some 190,000 clones, more than 75% of which are singletons. Sequenced: PBMCs. V and J are TRBV7-3 and TRBJ2-3; 10 bases line up with TRBD1. This clonotype was obtained from a woman in her fifties or sixties in good health and CMV-seronegative. CDR3 protein: CASSSGQGEKNTQYF. The CDR3 coding sequence is TGTGCCAGCAGCTCAGGACAGGGGGAAAAAAATACGCAGTATTTT.